This paragraph reports one T cell receptor beta chain. The data belong to a study of blood T cell repertoires in COVID-19. Study as a whole: The study drew acute and convalescent COVID-19 samples from the United States, Italy and Spain. Nucleic acid was either cDNA or gDNA, and it came from T cells, B-cell-depleted T cells, or PBMCs.

In the authors' methods: The assay estimated nucleated cells by amplifying reference gene primers. Repertoires were generated with immunoSEQ multiplex PCR, while TCRdb's copy carries only in-frame clones and drops some. V and J calls plus clone size are reproduced from that table; the DNA served to infer D and trimming. The sample has approximately 230,000 clones; around nine tenths are singletons. Trimming took off 6 bases at V and 0 bases at J, with 17 bases between the two ends. Germline V lookup: CDR1 KGHSH, CDR2 LQKENI. The CDR3 covers 16 residues. The chain links TRBV18 to TRBJ1-1; possible D gene TRBD1, 5 bases. The sample comprised peripheral blood. The TCR comes from a man aged 80 or over with acute or convalescent COVID-19. Here the CDR3 reads CASSQGRASMNTEAFF. The CDR3, as DNA: TGTGCCAGCTCCCAGGGAAGGGCCAGCATGAACACTGAAGCTTTCTTT.